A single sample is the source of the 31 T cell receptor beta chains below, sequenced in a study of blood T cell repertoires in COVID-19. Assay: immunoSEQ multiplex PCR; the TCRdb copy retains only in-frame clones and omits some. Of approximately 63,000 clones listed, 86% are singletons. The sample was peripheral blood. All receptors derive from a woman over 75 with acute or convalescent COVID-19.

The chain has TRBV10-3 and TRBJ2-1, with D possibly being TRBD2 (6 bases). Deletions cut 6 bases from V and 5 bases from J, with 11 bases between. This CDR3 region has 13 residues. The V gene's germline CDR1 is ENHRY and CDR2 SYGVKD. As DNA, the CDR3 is TGTGCCATCAGAAACGGAGGGGACAATGAGCAGTTCTTC. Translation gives CAIRNGGDNEQFF.

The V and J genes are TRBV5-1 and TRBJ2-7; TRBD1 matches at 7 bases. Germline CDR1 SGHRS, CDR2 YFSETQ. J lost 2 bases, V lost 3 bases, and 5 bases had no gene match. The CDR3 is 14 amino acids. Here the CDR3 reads CASSYRGQAYEQYF. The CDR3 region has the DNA TGCGCCAGCAGCTACAGGGGACAAGCCTACGAGCAGTACTTC. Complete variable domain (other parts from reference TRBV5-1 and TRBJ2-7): KAGVTQTPRYLIKTRGQQVTLSCSPISGHRSVSWYQQTPGQGLQFLFEYFSETQRNKGNFPGRFSGRQFSNSRSEMNVSTLELGDSALYLCASSYRGQAYEQYFGPGTRLTVT.

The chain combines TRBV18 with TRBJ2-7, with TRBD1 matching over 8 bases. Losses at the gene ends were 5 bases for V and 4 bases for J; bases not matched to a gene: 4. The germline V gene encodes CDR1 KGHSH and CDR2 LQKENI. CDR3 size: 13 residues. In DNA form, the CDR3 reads TGTGCCAGCTCAACAGGGGGTGGGTACGAGCAGTACTTC. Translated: CASSTGGGYEQYF.

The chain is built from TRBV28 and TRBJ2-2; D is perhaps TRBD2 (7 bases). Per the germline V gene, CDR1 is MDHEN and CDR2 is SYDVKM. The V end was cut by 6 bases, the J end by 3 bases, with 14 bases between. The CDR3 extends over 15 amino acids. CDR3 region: CASSPSGGYTGELFF. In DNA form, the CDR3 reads TGTGCCAGCAGCCCCTCGGGGGGCTACACCGGGGAGCTGTTTTTT.

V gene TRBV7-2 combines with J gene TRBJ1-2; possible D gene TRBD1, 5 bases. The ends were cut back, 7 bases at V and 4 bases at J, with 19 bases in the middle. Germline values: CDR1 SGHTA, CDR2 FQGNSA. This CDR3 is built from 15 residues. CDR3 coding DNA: TGTGCCAGCAAACTCAACGGGGGGGGGAGCTATGGCTACACCTTC. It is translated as CASKLNGGGSYGYTF.

The CDR3 nucleotides are TGTGCCTGGAGTAGGGGGAACTACGAGCAGTACTTC. Translation gives CAWSRGNYEQYF. V gene TRBV30 combines with J gene TRBJ2-7, with a tentative D call TRBD1 (6 bases). V lost 2 bases, J lost 3 bases, and 8 bases lay in between. Looked up from germline, CDR1 is GTSNPN and CDR2 is SVGIG (reference sequence). The CDR3 runs 12 residues.

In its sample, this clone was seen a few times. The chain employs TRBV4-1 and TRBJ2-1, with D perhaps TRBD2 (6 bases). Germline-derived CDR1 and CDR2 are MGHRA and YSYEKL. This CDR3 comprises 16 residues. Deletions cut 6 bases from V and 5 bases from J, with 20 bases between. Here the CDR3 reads CASRTTPGTRHNEQFF. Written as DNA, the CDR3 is TGCGCCAGCAGGACGACCCCCGGGACTCGACACAATGAGCAGTTCTTC.

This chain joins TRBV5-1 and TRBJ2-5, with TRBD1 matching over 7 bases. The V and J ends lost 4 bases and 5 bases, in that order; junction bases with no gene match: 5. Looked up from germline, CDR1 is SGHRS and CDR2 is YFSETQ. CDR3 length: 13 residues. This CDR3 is CASSLDRAETQYF. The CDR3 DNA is TGCGCCAGCAGCCTAGACAGGGCGGAGACCCAGTACTTC.

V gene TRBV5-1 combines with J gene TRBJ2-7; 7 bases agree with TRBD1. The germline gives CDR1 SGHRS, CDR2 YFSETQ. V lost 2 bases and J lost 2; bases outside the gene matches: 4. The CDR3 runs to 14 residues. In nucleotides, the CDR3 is TGCGCCAGCAGCTTACAGACAGGGCCCTACGAGCAGTACTTC. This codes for CASSLQTGPYEQYF.

In DNA form, the CDR3 reads TGTGCCAGTAGTAGGACCGGGATAAGCACTGAAGCTTTCTTT. Protein: CASSRTGISTEAFF. The rearrangement uses TRBV19 and TRBJ1-1, with D uncertain. The CDR3 has 14 amino acids. V lost 4 bases, J lost 4 bases, and 13 bases lay in between. Germline-derived CDR1 and CDR2 are LNHDA and SQIVND (reference sequence).

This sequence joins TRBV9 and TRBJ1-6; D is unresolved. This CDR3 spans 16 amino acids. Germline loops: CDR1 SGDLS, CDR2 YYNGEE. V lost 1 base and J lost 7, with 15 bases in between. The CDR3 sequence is CASSVSAPRINSPLHF. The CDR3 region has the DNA TGTGCCAGCAGCGTATCAGCGCCCCGTATAAATTCACCCCTCCACTTT.

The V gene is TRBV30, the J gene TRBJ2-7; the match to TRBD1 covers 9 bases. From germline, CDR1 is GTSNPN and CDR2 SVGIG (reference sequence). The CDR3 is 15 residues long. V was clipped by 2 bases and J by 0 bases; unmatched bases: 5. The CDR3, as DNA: TGTGCCTGGAGTCAGCGGGACAGGGTCTCCTACGAGCAGTACTTC. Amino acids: CAWSQRDRVSYEQYF. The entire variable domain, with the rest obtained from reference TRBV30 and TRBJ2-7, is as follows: SQTIHQWPATLVQPVGSPLSLECTVEGTSNPNLYWYRQAAGRGLQLLFYSVGIGQISSEVPQNLSASRPQDRQFILSSKKLLLSDSGFYLCAWSQRDRVSYEQYFGPGTRLTVT.

CDR3 nucleotides: TGCGCCAGCAGCTTGGCCGGTGGGACAGGTGGAAACACCATATATTTT. This codes for CASSLAGGTGGNTIYF. The rearrangement joins TRBV5-1 to TRBJ1-3; 8 bases fit TRBD1. Germline-derived CDR1 and CDR2 are SGHRS and YFSETQ. The CDR3 has 16 residues. The ends lost 0 bases at V and 3 bases at J; junction bases unmatched: 5.

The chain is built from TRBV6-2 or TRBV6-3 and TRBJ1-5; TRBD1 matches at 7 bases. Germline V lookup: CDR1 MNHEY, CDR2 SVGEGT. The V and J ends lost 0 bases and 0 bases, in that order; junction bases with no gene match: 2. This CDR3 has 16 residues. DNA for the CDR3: TGTGCCAGCAGTTACTCCCCAGGGGGTAGCAATCAGCCCCAGCATTTT. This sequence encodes CASSYSPGGSNQPQHF.

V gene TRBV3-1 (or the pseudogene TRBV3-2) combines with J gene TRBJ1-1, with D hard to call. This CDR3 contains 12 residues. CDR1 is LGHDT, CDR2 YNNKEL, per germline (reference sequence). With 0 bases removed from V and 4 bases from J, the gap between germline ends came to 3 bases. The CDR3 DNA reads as TGTGCCAGCAGCCAAGATCGCACTGAAGCTTTCTTT. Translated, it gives CASSQDRTEAFF.

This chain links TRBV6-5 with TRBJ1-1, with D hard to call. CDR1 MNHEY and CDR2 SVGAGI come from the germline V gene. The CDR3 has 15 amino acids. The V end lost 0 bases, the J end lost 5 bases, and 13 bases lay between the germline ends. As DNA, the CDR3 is TGTGCCAGCAGTTACTCAGGTCTCAGAGGGACTGAAGCTTTCTTT. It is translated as CASSYSGLRGTEAFF.

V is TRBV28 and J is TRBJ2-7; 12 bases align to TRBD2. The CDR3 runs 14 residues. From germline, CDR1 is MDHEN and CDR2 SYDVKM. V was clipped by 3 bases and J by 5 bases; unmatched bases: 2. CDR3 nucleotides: TGTGCCAGCAGTTTCCTAGCGGGAGGGCACGAGCAGTACTTC. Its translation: CASSFLAGGHEQYF.

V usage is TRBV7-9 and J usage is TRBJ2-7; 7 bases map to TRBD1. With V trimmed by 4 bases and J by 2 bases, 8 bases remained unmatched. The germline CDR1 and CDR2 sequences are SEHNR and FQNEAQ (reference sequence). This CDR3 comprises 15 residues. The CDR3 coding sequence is TGTGCCAGCAGCTCCCGGGACAGCAGAACCTACGAGCAGTACTTC. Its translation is CASSSRDSRTYEQYF.

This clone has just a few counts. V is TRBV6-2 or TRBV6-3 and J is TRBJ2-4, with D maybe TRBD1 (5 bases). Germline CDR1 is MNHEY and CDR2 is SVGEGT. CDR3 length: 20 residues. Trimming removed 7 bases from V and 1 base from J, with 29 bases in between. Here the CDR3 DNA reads TGTGCCAGCACCCCCCATCGGACACCTTCCCTCTTCCTGGCCAAAAACATTCAGTACTTC. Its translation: CASTPHRTPSLFLAKNIQYF.

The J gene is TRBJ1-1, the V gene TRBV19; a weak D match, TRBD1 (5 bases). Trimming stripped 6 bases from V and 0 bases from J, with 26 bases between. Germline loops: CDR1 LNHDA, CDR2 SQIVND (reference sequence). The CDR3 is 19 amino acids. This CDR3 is CASRNPLYNSWTLNTEAFF. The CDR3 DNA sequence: TGTGCCAGTAGGAATCCTCTATACAACTCTTGGACATTGAACACTGAAGCTTTCTTT.

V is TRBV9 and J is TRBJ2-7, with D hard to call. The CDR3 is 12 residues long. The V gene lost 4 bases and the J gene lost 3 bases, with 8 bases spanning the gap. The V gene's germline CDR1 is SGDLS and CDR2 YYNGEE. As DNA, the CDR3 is TGTGCCAGCAGCCACCCCAGCTACGAGCAGTACTTC. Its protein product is CASSHPSYEQYF.

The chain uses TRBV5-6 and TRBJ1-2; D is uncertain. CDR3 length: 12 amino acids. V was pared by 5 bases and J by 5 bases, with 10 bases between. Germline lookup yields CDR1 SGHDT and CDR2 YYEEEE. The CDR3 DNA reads TGTGCCAGCAGTTCCGGGGTGTATGGCTACACCTTC. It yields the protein CASSSGVYGYTF. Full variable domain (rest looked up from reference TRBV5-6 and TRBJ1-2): DAGVTQSPTHLIKTRGQQVTLRCSPKSGHDTVSWYQQALGQGPQFIFQYYEEEERQRGNFPDRFSGHQFPNYSSELNVNALLLGDSALYLCASSSGVYGYTFGSGTRLTVV.

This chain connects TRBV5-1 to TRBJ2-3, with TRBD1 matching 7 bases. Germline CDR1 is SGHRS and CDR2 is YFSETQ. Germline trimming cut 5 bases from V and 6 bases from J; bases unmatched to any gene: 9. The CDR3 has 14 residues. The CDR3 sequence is CASSLDRAGDTQYF. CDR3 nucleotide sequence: TGCGCCAGCAGTCTTGACAGGGCAGGGGATACGCAGTATTTT.

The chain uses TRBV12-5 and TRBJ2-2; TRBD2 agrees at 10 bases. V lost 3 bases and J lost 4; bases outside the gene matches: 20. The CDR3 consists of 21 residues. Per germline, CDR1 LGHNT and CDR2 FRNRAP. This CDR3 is CASGFLPPGLARLEFTGELFF. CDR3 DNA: TGTGCTAGTGGTTTCCTCCCGCCGGGACTAGCGCGACTTGAGTTCACCGGGGAGCTGTTTTTT.

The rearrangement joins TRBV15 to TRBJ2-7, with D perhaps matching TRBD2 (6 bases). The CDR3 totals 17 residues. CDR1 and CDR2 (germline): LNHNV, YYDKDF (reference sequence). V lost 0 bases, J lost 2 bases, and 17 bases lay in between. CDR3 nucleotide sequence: TGTGCCACCAGCAGAGATCGGAGGATGGAGGGCCCCTACGAGCAGTACTTC. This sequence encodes CATSRDRRMEGPYEQYF. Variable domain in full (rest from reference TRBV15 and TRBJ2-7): DAMVIQNPRYQVTQFGKPVTLSCSQTLNHNVMYWYQQKSSQAPKLLFHYYDKDFNNEADTPDNFQSRRPNTSFCFLDIRSPGLGDTAMYLCATSRDRRMEGPYEQYFGPGTRLTVT.

The CDR3 nucleotides are TGTGCCAGCAGCCTAAGGGACAATAGCGAGCAGTACTTC. Protein product: CASSLRDNSEQYF. The chain carries TRBV7-2 and TRBJ2-7; the D gene is possibly TRBD1 (6 bases). This CDR3 has 13 amino acids. Germline-derived CDR1 and CDR2 are SGHTA and FQGNSA. Trimming stripped 5 bases from V and 6 bases from J, with 14 bases between.

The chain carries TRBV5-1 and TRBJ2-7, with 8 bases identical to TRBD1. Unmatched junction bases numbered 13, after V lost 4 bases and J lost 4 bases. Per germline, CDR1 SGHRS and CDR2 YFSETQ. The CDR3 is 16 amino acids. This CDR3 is CASSPGAGGAYYEQYF. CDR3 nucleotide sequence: TGCGCCAGCAGCCCAGGAGCAGGGGGCGCTTATTACGAGCAGTACTTC.

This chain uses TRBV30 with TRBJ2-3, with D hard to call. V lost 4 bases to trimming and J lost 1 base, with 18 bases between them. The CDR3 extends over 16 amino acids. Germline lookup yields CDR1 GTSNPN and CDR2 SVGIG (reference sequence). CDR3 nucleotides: TGTGCCTGGAATGTAGAGGCTAGGTGGGGCACAGATACGCAGTATTTT. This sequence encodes CAWNVEARWGTDTQYF.

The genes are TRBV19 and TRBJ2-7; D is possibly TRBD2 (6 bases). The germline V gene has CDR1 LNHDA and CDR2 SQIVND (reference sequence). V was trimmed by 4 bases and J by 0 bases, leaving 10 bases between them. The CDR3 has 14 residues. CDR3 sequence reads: CASSTRDFSYEQYF. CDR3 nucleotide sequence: TGTGCCAGTAGTACCCGGGACTTCTCCTACGAGCAGTACTTC.

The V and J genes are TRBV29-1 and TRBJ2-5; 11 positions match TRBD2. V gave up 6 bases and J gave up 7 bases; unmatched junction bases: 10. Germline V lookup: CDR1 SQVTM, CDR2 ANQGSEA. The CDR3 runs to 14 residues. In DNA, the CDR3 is TGCAGCGTAGCGACTAGCGGGGTCATGGGGACCCAGTACTTC. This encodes CSVATSGVMGTQYF.

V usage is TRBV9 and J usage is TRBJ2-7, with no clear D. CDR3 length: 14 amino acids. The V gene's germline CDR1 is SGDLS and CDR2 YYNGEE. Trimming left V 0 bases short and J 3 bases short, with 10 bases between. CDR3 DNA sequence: TGTGCCAGCAGCGTAGCCCTCGACAACTACGAGCAGTACTTC. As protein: CASSVALDNYEQYF.